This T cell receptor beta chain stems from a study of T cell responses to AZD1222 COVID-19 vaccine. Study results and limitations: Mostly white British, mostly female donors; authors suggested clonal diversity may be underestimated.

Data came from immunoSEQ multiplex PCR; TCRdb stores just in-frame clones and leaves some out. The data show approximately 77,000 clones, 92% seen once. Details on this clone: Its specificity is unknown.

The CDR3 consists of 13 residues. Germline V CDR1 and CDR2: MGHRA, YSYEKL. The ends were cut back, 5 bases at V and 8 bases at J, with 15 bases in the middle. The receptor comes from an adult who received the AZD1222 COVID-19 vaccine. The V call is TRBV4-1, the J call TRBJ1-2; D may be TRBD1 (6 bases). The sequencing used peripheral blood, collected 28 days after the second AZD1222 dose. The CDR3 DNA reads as TGCGCCAGCAGCGCGCAACAGGGAGACGGCTACACCTTC. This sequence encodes CASSAQQGDGYTF.